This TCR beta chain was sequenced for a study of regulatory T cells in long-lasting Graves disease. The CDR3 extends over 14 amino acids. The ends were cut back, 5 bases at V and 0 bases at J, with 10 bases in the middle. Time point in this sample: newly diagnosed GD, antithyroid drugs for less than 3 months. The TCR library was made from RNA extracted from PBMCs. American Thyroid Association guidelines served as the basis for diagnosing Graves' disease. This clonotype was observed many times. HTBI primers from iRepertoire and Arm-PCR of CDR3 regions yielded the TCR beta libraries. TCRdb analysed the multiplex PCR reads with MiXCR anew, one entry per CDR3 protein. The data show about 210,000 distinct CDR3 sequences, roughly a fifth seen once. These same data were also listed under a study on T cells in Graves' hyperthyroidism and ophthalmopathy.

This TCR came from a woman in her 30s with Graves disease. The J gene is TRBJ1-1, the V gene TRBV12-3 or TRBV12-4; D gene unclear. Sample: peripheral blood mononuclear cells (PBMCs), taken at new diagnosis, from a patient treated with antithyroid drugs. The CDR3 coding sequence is TGTGCCAGCAGTCTCCCCGAGGTGAACACTGAAGCTTTCTTT. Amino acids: CASSLPEVNTEAFF.